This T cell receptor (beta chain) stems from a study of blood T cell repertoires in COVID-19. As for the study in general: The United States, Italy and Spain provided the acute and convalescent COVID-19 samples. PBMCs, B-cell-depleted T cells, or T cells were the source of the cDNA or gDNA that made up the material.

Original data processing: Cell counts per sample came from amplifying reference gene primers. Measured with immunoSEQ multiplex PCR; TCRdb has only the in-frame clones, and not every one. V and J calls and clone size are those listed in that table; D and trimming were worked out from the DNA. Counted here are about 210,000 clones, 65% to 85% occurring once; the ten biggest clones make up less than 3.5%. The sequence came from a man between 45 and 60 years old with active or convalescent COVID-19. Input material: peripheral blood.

This CDR3 is CASTFSREGNTEAFF. DNA of the CDR3: TGTGCCAGTACCTTTTCCAGGGAAGGGAACACTGAAGCTTTCTTT. The V call is TRBV19, the J call TRBJ1-1, with D possibly TRBD1 on 5 matching bases. Deletions cut 7 bases from V and 1 base from J, with 16 bases between. Germline V gene data show CDR1 as LNHDA and CDR2 as SQIVND (reference sequence). The CDR3 loop spans 15 amino acids.